This T cell receptor (beta chain) was sequenced in a study of T-cell memory formation after mild COVID-19 (dated by TCRdb to the early 2020s). A note on the overall study: TCR sequence clusters from the two donors were largely donor specific. In a couple of donors, T-cell clones that expanded and contracted after mild COVID-19 were tracked by sequencing TCRalpha and TCRbeta repertoires over time. The cohort comprised two young, previously healthy adult volunteers, one female and one male.

The paper as a whole reports these results and caveats: Contracting CD4+ clones turned up mainly in the CM and EM memory subsets, whereas EMRA was where CD8+ clones were enriched. Clones that contracted from day 15 to 85 showed balanced CD4/CD8 phenotypes, whereas a second wave of clones that expanded from day 15 to 37 leaned towards CD4+. Whether the second-wave clones peaking on day 37 were SARS-CoV-2 specific was not confirmed. Some responding clones were found in pre-infection memory, which suggests that pre-existing cross-reactive memory T cells took part in the SARS-CoV-2 response. The study covered only two mild cases, and larger cohorts including severe cases with pre-infection samples were considered necessary.

Ficoll-Paque density gradient centrifugation was the method used to isolate PBMCs. This clonotype was observed a handful of times. Which antigen it targets is not known. No much larger clone exists at a distance of one base, and base qualities are not known. The run used an Illumina NovaSeq 6000. TCRalpha and TCRbeta cDNA libraries were constructed by 5'RACE with constant-segment primers, with sample barcodes and unique molecular identifiers being introduced. RNA was extracted from every sample with Trizol reagent. Amplification of the libraries took two PCR steps, and the second step added a second sample barcode plus Illumina TruSeq adapters. The libraries were sequenced on an Illumina NovaSeq using 2 x 150 bp paired-end reads. The source study handled its data this way. With migec v1.2.7, reads were demultiplexed and then collapsed into UMI-guided consensus sequences. Using mixcr v2.1.11, UMI consensuses were aligned to TRA and TRB V and J templates and then assembled into clonotypes. A clonotype was counted as expanded or contracted only if both edgeR and NoisET called the change significant, with noise models trained on biological replicates. edgeR calls used a false discovery rate-adjusted p below 0.01 and a log2 fold-change threshold of 1. As an exploratory analysis of dynamics, max-normalized trajectories of the 1000 most abundant clonotypes were examined with PCA combined with hierarchical clustering. The CD4 or CD8 phenotype of responding clones was assigned using the separately sequenced CD4+ and CD8+ repertoires. Starting from the raw public reads, TCRdb applied fastp trimming at Q25, assembled clones with MiXCR and retained in-frame beta chains. Each entry is one CDR3 protein sequence, shown with its most common DNA and genes. The V and J calls were determined by TCRdb, not by the authors. This sample has 120,000 or so distinct CDR3 sequences in its table, and 17% of those were observed once. The ten largest clones represent approximately 5% of the sample.

The CDR3 runs 15 residues from the cysteine to the phenylalanine. CDR3 DNA is the only sequence kept; it has 45 bases, read in frame from the first base. Deletion took 1 base off V and 7 bases off J, with a span of 13 bases between the germline ends. For CDR1 and CDR2, the germline V gene lists LGHNA and YSLEER. The TCR originated in a man aged 18 to 30 who had mild COVID-19 (a few samples of this study predate the infection). The sample titles of this study are shuffled in the database, so cell type and time point are left out; the donor was told from shared clones. The chain joins TRBV4-3 to TRBJ1-4; the D segment could be TRBD1, given 5 matching bases. Sequencing input: PBMCs or a T cell subset sorted from them (not recorded which). The bases are TGCGCCAGCAGCCAAGGCAGGGCGTTCAGTGAAAAACTGTTTTTT. The translation is CASSQGRAFSEKLFF.